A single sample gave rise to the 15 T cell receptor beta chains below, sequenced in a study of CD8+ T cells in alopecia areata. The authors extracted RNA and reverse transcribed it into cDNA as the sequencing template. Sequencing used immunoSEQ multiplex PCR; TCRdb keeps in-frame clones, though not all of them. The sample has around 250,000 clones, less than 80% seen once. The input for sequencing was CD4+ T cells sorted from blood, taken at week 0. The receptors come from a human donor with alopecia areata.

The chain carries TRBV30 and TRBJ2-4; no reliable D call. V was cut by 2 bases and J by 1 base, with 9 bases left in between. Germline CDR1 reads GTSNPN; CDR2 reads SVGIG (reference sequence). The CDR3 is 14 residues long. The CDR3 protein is CAWSMKGAKNIQYF. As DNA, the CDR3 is TGTGCCTGGAGTATGAAAGGGGCCAAAAACATTCAGTACTTC.

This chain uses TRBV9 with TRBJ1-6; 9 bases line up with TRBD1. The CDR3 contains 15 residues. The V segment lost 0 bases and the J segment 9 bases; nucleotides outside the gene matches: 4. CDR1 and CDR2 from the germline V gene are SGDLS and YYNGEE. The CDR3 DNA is TGTGCCAGCAGCGTAGAGTGGACAGGGGCTTCACCCCTCCACTTT. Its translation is CASSVEWTGASPLHF.

CDR3 coding DNA: TGCGCCAGCAGCCCAACGGACGCGGGGACCCAGTACTTC. Translated: CASSPTDAGTQYF. V gene TRBV5-1 combines with J gene TRBJ2-5, with a weak D call TRBD2 (5 bases). Germline-derived CDR1 and CDR2 are SGHRS and YFSETQ. This CDR3 comprises 13 residues. The V end was cut by 4 bases, the J end by 7 bases, with 14 bases between.

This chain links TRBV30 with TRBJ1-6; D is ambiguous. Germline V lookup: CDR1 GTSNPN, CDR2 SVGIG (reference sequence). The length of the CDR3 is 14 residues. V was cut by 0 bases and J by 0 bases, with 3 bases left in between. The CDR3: CAWSVDSYNSPLHF. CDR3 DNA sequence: TGTGCCTGGAGTGTAGACTCCTATAATTCACCCCTCCACTTT.

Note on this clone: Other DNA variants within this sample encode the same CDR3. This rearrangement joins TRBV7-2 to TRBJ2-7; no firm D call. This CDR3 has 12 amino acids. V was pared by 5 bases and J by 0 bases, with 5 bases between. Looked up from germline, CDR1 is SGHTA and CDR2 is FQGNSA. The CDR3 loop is CASSPSSYEQYF. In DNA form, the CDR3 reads TGTGCCAGCAGCCCGAGCTCCTACGAGCAGTACTTC.

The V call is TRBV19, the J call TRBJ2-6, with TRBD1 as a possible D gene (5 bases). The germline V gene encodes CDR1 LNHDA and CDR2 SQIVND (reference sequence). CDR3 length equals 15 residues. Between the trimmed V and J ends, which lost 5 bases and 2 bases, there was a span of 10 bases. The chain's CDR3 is CASSAQGPGANVLTF. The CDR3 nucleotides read TGTGCCAGTAGTGCTCAGGGCCCTGGGGCCAACGTCCTGACTTTC.

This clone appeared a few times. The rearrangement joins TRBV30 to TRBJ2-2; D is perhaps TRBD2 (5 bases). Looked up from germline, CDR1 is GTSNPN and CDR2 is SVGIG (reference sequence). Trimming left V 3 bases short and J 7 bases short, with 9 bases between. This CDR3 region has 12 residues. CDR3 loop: CAWRKAVGELFF. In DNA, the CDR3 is TGTGCCTGGAGAAAAGCGGTCGGGGAGCTGTTTTTT.

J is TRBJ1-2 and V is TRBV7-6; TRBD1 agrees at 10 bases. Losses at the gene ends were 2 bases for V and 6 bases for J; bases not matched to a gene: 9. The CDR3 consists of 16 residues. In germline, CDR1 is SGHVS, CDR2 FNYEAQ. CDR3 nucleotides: TGTGCCAGCAGCTTATCTCCCCATGGGACAGGGGATGGCTACACCTTC. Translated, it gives CASSLSPHGTGDGYTF.

The CDR3 is CAWSVVWGLNTGELFF. As DNA, the CDR3 is TGTGCCTGGAGTGTAGTCTGGGGGTTGAACACCGGGGAGCTGTTTTTT. The chain links TRBV30 to TRBJ2-2, with D possibly being TRBD1 or TRBD2 (5 bases each). CDR1 is GTSNPN and CDR2 is SVGIG in the germline V gene (reference sequence). Between the trimmed V and J ends, which lost 0 bases and 1 base, there was a span of 12 bases. This CDR3 is built from 16 residues.

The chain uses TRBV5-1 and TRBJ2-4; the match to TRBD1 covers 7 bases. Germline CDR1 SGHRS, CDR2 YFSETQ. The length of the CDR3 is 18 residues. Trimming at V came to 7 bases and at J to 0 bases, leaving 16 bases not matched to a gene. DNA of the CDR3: TGCGCCAGCCCCGCCCTTACAGGGGAAAGGGGAGCCAAAAACATTCAGTACTTC. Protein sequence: CASPALTGERGAKNIQYF.

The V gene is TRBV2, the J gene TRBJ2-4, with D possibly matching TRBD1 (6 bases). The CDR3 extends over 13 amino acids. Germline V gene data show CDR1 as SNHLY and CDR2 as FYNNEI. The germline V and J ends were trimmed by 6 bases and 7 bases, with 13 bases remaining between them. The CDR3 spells CASSQADSNIQYF. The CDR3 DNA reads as TGTGCCAGCAGCCAAGCGGACAGTAACATTCAGTACTTC.

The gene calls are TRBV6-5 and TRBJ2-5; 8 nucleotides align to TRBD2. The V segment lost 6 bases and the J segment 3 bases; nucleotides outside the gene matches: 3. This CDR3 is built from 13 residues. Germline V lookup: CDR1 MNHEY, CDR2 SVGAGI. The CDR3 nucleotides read TGTGCCAGCAGCTCGGGAGGGGAAGAGACCCAGTACTTC. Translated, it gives CASSSGGEETQYF.

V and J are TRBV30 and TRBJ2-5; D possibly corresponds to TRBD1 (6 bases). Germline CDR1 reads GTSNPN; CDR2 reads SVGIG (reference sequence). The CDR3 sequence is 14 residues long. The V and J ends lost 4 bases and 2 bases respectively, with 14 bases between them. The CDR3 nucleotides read TGTGCCTGGACCGCAAACAGGGCGCAAGAGACCCAGTACTTC. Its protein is CAWTANRAQETQYF.

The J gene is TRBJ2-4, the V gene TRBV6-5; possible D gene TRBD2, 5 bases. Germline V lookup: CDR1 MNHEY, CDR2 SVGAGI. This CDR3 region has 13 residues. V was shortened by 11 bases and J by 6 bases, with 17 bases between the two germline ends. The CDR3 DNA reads TGTGCCGCTTCACGGGGTTGGGGAAACATTCAGTACTTC. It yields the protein CAASRGWGNIQYF.

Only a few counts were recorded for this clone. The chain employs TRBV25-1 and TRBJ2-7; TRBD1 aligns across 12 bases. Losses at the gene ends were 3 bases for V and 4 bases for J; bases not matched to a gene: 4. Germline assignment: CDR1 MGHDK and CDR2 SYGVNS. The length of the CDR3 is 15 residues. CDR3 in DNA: TGTGCCAGCAGTGATCCGGGACAGGGGGCTTACGAGCAGTACTTC. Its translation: CASSDPGQGAYEQYF.